This TCR beta chain was profiled in a study of graft-versus-host responses after intestinal transplantation. About the study: Transplants were multivisceral, liver-intestinal, or isolated intestinal.

Study-level results: Investigators detected GvH clones in recipient marrow, with some emerging earlier in ileum or blood.

About this clone itself: The antigen remains undetermined.

The data were produced by immunoSEQ multiplex PCR, yet TCRdb's version contains in-frame clones alone and is incomplete. The sample has about 94,000 clones, roughly nine tenths seen once. The V end was cut by 5 bases, the J end by 5 bases, with 13 bases between. Germline CDR1 reads SGHDN; CDR2 reads FVKESK. The CDR3 runs to 13 residues. The chain couples TRBV14 to TRBJ2-7, with D perhaps matching TRBD1 (5 bases). This sequence was found in a human donor who received an intestinal transplant. This material consisted of unstimulated CD8+ T cells sorted from spleen or lymph node cells, taken before intestinal transplant. DNA of the CDR3: TGTGCCAGCAGCTTTGGAACAGGTAACGAGCAGTACTTC. Translating it yields CASSFGTGNEQYF.